This paragraph covers one T cell receptor (beta chain) sequence. Its antigen specificity is not known. No quality values exist for individual bases; no much larger clone is one base distant. TCR beta VDJ combination and CDR3 sequence profiling used genomic DNA as the template. An Illumina HiSeq 2000 was the platform used for TCR repertoire sequencing. On the authors' methods: TRBV/TRBJ rearrangement plots, CDR3 size and DJ length profiles, and Simpson's diversity index were used to evaluate the repertoires. The immunodominant clone was defined as the most abundant DNA sequence in deep sequencing data. CDR3 amino acid sequences were checked for sharing between subjects and were compared against published repertoires and the VDJdb database. In TCRdb, the public reads were trimmed at Q25 with fastp and aligned with MiXCR, with productive beta chains retained. Each entry merges the rows of one CDR3 protein and shows their most common DNA and genes. The V and J calls, along with clone size, are taken from TCRdb and not from the paper's own processing. Here the sample has around 200,000 distinct CDR3 sequences; around 60% occur a single time. 25% to 35% of the sample is taken by the ten largest.

These data come from a study of CD8+CD57+ T cells in acquired aplastic anemia (dated by TCRdb to 2016 to 2019). For the wider study: DNA extracted from sorted CD4+ and CD8+ cells had a mean of around 3 ug, with a range of roughly 0.18 to 27.4 ug. Healthy donor samples averaged approximately 10 million reads for CD4+ and fewer than 12 million for CD8+ cells. Broad study findings and their caveats: Twenty-nine CD8+ CDR3 sequences were found to be shared between patients and controls, but these sequences appeared to be highly expressed in patients and within the immunodominant clones of the patients. Patients and healthy controls showed no significant difference in CD8+ Simpson's diversity (P=0.060).

V gives up 7 bases and J gives up 1 base, and the segment between their germline ends measures 8 bases. The germline V gene (reference sequence) yields LNHDA for CDR1 and SQIVND for CDR2. The CDR3, cysteine through phenylalanine, is 14 amino acids long. The retained sequence is limited to the CDR3, 42 bases, with the frame set at the first base. The study deep-sequenced TCR repertoires of sorted CD4+ and CD8+ blood T cells from severe aplastic anemia patients and healthy subjects. Ficoll-Paque density gradient centrifugation was used to isolate peripheral blood mononuclear cells. Before DNA was extracted, CD4+ and CD8+ T cells were sorted using either FACS or magnetic beads.

This chain is built from TRBV19 and TRBJ2-6, with an unclear D gene assignment. What was sequenced was sorted CD4+, CD8+, or CD8+CD57+ T cells (not recorded which) from PBMCs. The TCR sequence derives from a human donor in good health. The CDR3 loop reads CASIDQSGANVLTF. The sequenced DNA: TGTGCCAGTATCGACCAATCTGGGGCCAACGTCCTGACTTTC.